The source of this T cell receptor (beta chain) is a study of cytomegalovirus exposure and HLA in healthy donors. Overall study context: Of several hundred genotyped donors, about 81% clustered with self-reported Caucasian donors.

With regard to this clone: The antigen remains unidentified.

Overall study findings and caveats: Later analysis suggested most CMV-associated TCR beta chains were HLA-restricted.

60 Vbeta and 13 Jbeta primers were used in PCR. TCRdb keeps only in-frame clones here, not all; method: immunoSEQ multiplex PCR. The sample consists of hundreds of thousands of clones, roughly two thirds of them appearing once. The sequencing sample was made of PBMCs. The clonotype originates from a female donor in good health and CMV-seronegative.

The CDR3 is CASSGRSGSSTDTQYF. CDR3 DNA sequence: TGTGCCAGCAGCGGACGTAGCGGGTCTAGCACAGATACGCAGTATTTT. The chain joins TRBV9 to TRBJ2-3; 7 bases are a match to TRBD2. The CDR3 contains 16 residues. V lost 3 bases to trimming and J lost 0 bases; unmatched junction nucleotides: 7. CDR1 and CDR2 from the germline V gene are SGDLS and YYNGEE. Full variable domain (remainder filled in from reference TRBV9 and TRBJ2-3): DSGVTQTPKHLITATGQRVTLRCSPRSGDLSVYWYQQSLDQGLQFLIQYYNGEERAKGNILERFSAQQFPDLHSELNLSSLELGDSALYFCASSGRSGSSTDTQYFGPGTRLTVL.